These T cell receptor beta chains were read from a single sample in a study of T cell repertoires in cytomegalovirus infection. These receptors are not linked to any known antigen. Via MiXCR, TCRdb re-called the reads, giving one row per CDR3 protein. This sample yields about 480,000 distinct CDR3 sequences, of which roughly 34% are seen a single time; roughly 15% belongs to the top ten. Here the sequenced sample was cultured PBMCs, taken from culture after CMV antigen stimulation. These receptors were obtained from a human donor in good health (CMV status not recorded). Some clones in this sample may be carry-over from other donors' samples. CDR3s include the opening cysteine and the closing phenylalanine or tryptophan. Each record gives: D gene, clone size, J gene, V gene, CDR3 DNA, CDR3 protein. D genes are given only for firm matches. Rows give clone size only sometimes, using once, few, many, or a class for an expanded clone.

d_gene: TRBD2
abundance: -
j_gene: TRBJ2-3
v_gene: TRBV5-1
CDR3nt: TGCGCCAGCAGCAAGCGGGAAAATACAGATACGCAGTATTTT
CDR3aa: CASSKRENTDTQYF

d_gene: -
abundance: -
j_gene: TRBJ2-5
v_gene: TRBV30
CDR3nt: TGTGCCTGGAGTAGGGAAGAGACCCAGTACTTC
CDR3aa: CAWSREETQYF

d_gene: TRBD2
abundance: few
j_gene: TRBJ2-1
v_gene: TRBV12-3/TRBV12-4
CDR3nt: TGTGCCAGCAGTTTAGTACTAGCGGGAGGGCATGAGCAGTTCTTC
CDR3aa: CASSLVLAGGHEQFF

d_gene: -
abundance: few
j_gene: TRBJ2-2
v_gene: TRBV7-6
CDR3nt: TGTGCCAGCAGCTTAGGCCGACAGGGACTGGACACCGGGGAGCTGTTTTTT
CDR3aa: CASSLGRQGLDTGELFF

d_gene: TRBD1
abundance: many
j_gene: TRBJ2-5
v_gene: TRBV5-6
CDR3nt: TGTGCCAGCAGCTTGGCCCCGAACAGGGGAAAAGAGACCCAGTACTTC
CDR3aa: CASSLAPNRGKETQYF

d_gene: TRBD2
abundance: few
j_gene: TRBJ2-5
v_gene: TRBV7-9
CDR3nt: TGTGCCAGCAGCTTGGCTAGCGGAACCGAAGAGACCCAGTACTTC
CDR3aa: CASSLASGTEETQYF

d_gene: TRBD1
abundance: few
j_gene: TRBJ2-5
v_gene: TRBV19
CDR3nt: TGTGCCAGTAGCCGGACAGGGGGCTTGGAGACCCAGTACTTC
CDR3aa: CASSRTGGLETQYF

d_gene: TRBD2
abundance: -
j_gene: TRBJ2-1
v_gene: TRBV28
CDR3nt: TGTGCCAGCAGTTCCCGGACTAGCGGGAGGGCCCATGAGCAGTTCTTC
CDR3aa: CASSSRTSGRAHEQFF

d_gene: TRBD2
abundance: few
j_gene: TRBJ2-3
v_gene: TRBV2
CDR3nt: TGTGCCAGCAGTTTGAGGGGGACTAGAGAGGGCGCAGATACGCAGTATTTT
CDR3aa: CASSLRGTREGADTQYF

d_gene: -
abundance: few
j_gene: TRBJ2-2
v_gene: TRBV19
CDR3nt: TGTGCCAGTAGACCCCACACCGGAGGCGGGGAGCTGTTTTTT
CDR3aa: CASRPHTGGGELFF

d_gene: -
abundance: many
j_gene: TRBJ2-2
v_gene: TRBV7-2
CDR3nt: TGTGCCAGCAGCTTAGACACCGGGGAGCTGTTTTTT
CDR3aa: CASSLDTGELFF

d_gene: -
abundance: many
j_gene: TRBJ2-7
v_gene: TRBV28
CDR3nt: TGTGCCAGCAGTTCGATATATTACGAGCAGTACTTC
CDR3aa: CASSSIYYEQYF

d_gene: TRBD2
abundance: -
j_gene: TRBJ2-3
v_gene: TRBV20-1
CDR3nt: TGCAGTGCTAGAGATTTGAGACTAGCGGCCCCCACAGATACGCAGTATTTT
CDR3aa: CSARDLRLAAPTDTQYF

d_gene: -
abundance: once
j_gene: TRBJ2-5
v_gene: TRBV9
CDR3nt: TGTGCCAGCAGCGTAGGGACTACAGGTTTTTTAGGGCGCGGAGAGACCCAGTACTTC
CDR3aa: CASSVGTTGFLGRGETQYF

d_gene: TRBD2
abundance: once
j_gene: TRBJ2-3
v_gene: TRBV19
CDR3nt: TGTGCCAGTAGTATCCCCGGACTAGCATGGGATACGCAGTATTTT
CDR3aa: CASSIPGLAWDTQYF

d_gene: TRBD1
abundance: once
j_gene: TRBJ2-7
v_gene: TRBV20-1
CDR3nt: TGCAGTGGGACAGGGGGGCCCTACGAGCAGTACTTC
CDR3aa: CSGTGGPYEQYF

d_gene: -
abundance: -
j_gene: TRBJ2-7
v_gene: TRBV14
CDR3nt: TGTGCCAGCAGCCAAGGGACCCAAGTTTTTTTTAACGAGCAGTACTTC
CDR3aa: CASSQGTQVFFNEQYF

d_gene: TRBD1
abundance: many
j_gene: TRBJ1-2
v_gene: TRBV7-2
CDR3nt: TGTGCCAGCAGCCGATCGGGACAGGGGGCGGGTGGCTACACCTTC
CDR3aa: CASSRSGQGAGGYTF

d_gene: -
abundance: -
j_gene: TRBJ2-1
v_gene: TRBV18
CDR3nt: TGTGCCAGCTCACCACGGGGGGGGCTCGGACAGAACAATGAGCAGTTCTTC
CDR3aa: CASSPRGGLGQNNEQFF

d_gene: -
abundance: few
j_gene: TRBJ1-5
v_gene: TRBV11-2
CDR3nt: TGTGCCAGCAGCTTAGGGAGCAGCAGCAATCAGCCCCAGCATTTT
CDR3aa: CASSLGSSSNQPQHF

d_gene: TRBD2
abundance: many
j_gene: TRBJ2-1
v_gene: TRBV7-2
CDR3nt: TGTGCCAGCTTAGGGACTAGCGGTAATCCTGAGCAGTTCTTC
CDR3aa: CASLGTSGNPEQFF

d_gene: TRBD1
abundance: many
j_gene: TRBJ2-3
v_gene: TRBV7-6
CDR3nt: TGTGCCAGCAGCTCAACGACAGGGAGCACAGATACGCAGTATTTT
CDR3aa: CASSSTTGSTDTQYF

d_gene: TRBD2
abundance: -
j_gene: TRBJ2-1
v_gene: TRBV3-1
CDR3nt: TGTGCCAGCAGCCCTGTACCGGGACTAGATTTGAATGAGCAGTTCTTC
CDR3aa: CASSPVPGLDLNEQFF

d_gene: -
abundance: -
j_gene: TRBJ2-1
v_gene: TRBV18
CDR3nt: TGTGCCAGCTCCACCCCTATGGGGGCTGATGAGCAGTTCTTC
CDR3aa: CASSTPMGADEQFF

d_gene: -
abundance: many
j_gene: TRBJ2-2
v_gene: TRBV6-2/TRBV6-3
CDR3nt: TGTGCCAGCAGTTCCGCGGGACAAAACGCGAACACCGGGGAGCTGTTTTTT
CDR3aa: CASSSAGQNANTGELFF

d_gene: -
abundance: -
j_gene: TRBJ2-5
v_gene: TRBV6-2/TRBV6-3
CDR3nt: TGTGCCAGCAGTACCCACAGGGTAACATCAGAAGAGACCCAGTACTTC
CDR3aa: CASSTHRVTSEETQYF

d_gene: -
abundance: -
j_gene: TRBJ2-1
v_gene: TRBV7-6
CDR3nt: TGTGCCAGCAGCTTACCGGGACGCAATGAGCAGTTCTTC
CDR3aa: CASSLPGRNEQFF

d_gene: -
abundance: -
j_gene: TRBJ1-6
v_gene: TRBV5-4
CDR3nt: TGTGCCAGCAGCCCGGGGACGTCAGGAGATTATAATTCACCCCTCCACTTT
CDR3aa: CASSPGTSGDYNSPLHF

d_gene: -
abundance: few
j_gene: TRBJ1-5
v_gene: TRBV6-8
CDR3nt: TGTGCCAGCAGTCCCCCCGGGGGGAACAATCAGCCCCAGCATTTT
CDR3aa: CASSPPGGNNQPQHF

d_gene: -
abundance: -
j_gene: TRBJ1-3
v_gene: TRBV19
CDR3nt: TGTGCCAGTAGTATTCCTGAGGGTCGGAGCTCTGGAAACACCATATATTTT
CDR3aa: CASSIPEGRSSGNTIYF

d_gene: -
abundance: many
j_gene: TRBJ2-1
v_gene: TRBV7-2
CDR3nt: TGTGCCAGCAGCTTAAAGGAGAGCTCCTACAATGAGCAGTTCTTC
CDR3aa: CASSLKESSYNEQFF

d_gene: -
abundance: few
j_gene: TRBJ1-1
v_gene: TRBV7-2
CDR3nt: TGTGCCAGCAGCTTAGAGCGGCGGTGGAACACTGAAGCTTTCTTT
CDR3aa: CASSLERRWNTEAFF

d_gene: TRBD1
abundance: few
j_gene: TRBJ1-2
v_gene: TRBV11-2
CDR3nt: TGTGCCAGCAGCCGAGGGACAGGAAGACTAGCTAACTATGGCTACACCTTC
CDR3aa: CASSRGTGRLANYGYTF

d_gene: TRBD2
abundance: -
j_gene: TRBJ2-1
v_gene: TRBV7-9
CDR3nt: TGTGCCAGCAGCTTAGGGACTAGCGGGAGTTCCTACAATGAGCAGTTCTTC
CDR3aa: CASSLGTSGSSYNEQFF

d_gene: -
abundance: few
j_gene: TRBJ1-2
v_gene: TRBV19
CDR3nt: TGTGCCAGTAGTATCTTATCGGGGTATGGCTACACCTTC
CDR3aa: CASSILSGYGYTF

d_gene: -
abundance: few
j_gene: TRBJ1-1
v_gene: TRBV6-5
CDR3nt: TGTGCCAGCAGTTACGAAGTATTTCGCGCGAGCGAAGCTTTCTTT
CDR3aa: CASSYEVFRASEAFF

d_gene: -
abundance: -
j_gene: TRBJ2-5
v_gene: TRBV28
CDR3nt: TGTGCCAGCAGTGCCCCTCAGGTTCGCCAAGAGACCCAGTACTTC
CDR3aa: CASSAPQVRQETQYF

d_gene: TRBD2
abundance: -
j_gene: TRBJ2-1
v_gene: TRBV6-8
CDR3nt: TGTGCCAGCCGTTCCCCGACTAGCGGGATGAGTAATGAGCAGTTCTTC
CDR3aa: CASRSPTSGMSNEQFF

d_gene: TRBD2
abundance: few
j_gene: TRBJ2-1
v_gene: TRBV28
CDR3nt: TGTGCCAGCAGTCCTTCCGGGACTAGCGGGAGAATAGACTACAATGAGCAGTTCTTC
CDR3aa: CASSPSGTSGRIDYNEQFF

d_gene: TRBD2
abundance: few
j_gene: TRBJ2-1
v_gene: TRBV25-1
CDR3nt: TGTGCCAGCAGTGTACTAGCGGGAGGCAACAATGAGCAGTTCTTC
CDR3aa: CASSVLAGGNNEQFF

d_gene: TRBD1
abundance: few
j_gene: TRBJ2-5
v_gene: TRBV7-9
CDR3nt: TGTGCCAGCAGCTTAGAAAGGGGACAGGGGTACCAAGAGACCCAGTACTTC
CDR3aa: CASSLERGQGYQETQYF

d_gene: TRBD2
abundance: -
j_gene: TRBJ2-1
v_gene: TRBV7-3
CDR3nt: TGTGCCAGCAGCCCCAGCGGGAGGGCCGGCGGGGAGCAGTTCTTC
CDR3aa: CASSPSGRAGGEQFF

d_gene: -
abundance: -
j_gene: TRBJ2-3
v_gene: TRBV12-3/TRBV12-4
CDR3nt: TGTGCCAGCAGTACCTCAGGGGCATCGGATACGCAGTATTTT
CDR3aa: CASSTSGASDTQYF

d_gene: -
abundance: few
j_gene: TRBJ1-1
v_gene: TRBV12-3/TRBV12-4
CDR3nt: TGTGCCAGCAGTCCTCAGGGCTTTGAAGCTTTCTTT
CDR3aa: CASSPQGFEAFF

d_gene: -
abundance: few
j_gene: TRBJ2-6
v_gene: TRBV7-8
CDR3nt: TGTGCCAGCAGCTTAGTTCACAAAATAGGGTCTGGGGCCAACGTCCTGACTTTC
CDR3aa: CASSLVHKIGSGANVLTF

d_gene: TRBD2
abundance: -
j_gene: TRBJ2-1
v_gene: TRBV15
CDR3nt: TGTGCCACCAGCAGAGTGCGGGGGGGGTACAATGAGCAGTTCTTC
CDR3aa: CATSRVRGGYNEQFF

d_gene: -
abundance: -
j_gene: TRBJ1-4
v_gene: TRBV20-1
CDR3nt: TGCAGTGCTAGTGGGTGGGGTTCCGCTACTAATGAAAAACTGTTTTTT
CDR3aa: CSASGWGSATNEKLFF

d_gene: -
abundance: many
j_gene: TRBJ2-3
v_gene: TRBV7-2
CDR3nt: TGTGCCAGCAGCTTAAGATTGGCAGAGACAGATACGCAGTATTTT
CDR3aa: CASSLRLAETDTQYF

d_gene: -
abundance: many
j_gene: TRBJ1-3
v_gene: TRBV4-3
CDR3nt: TGCGCCAGCAGCCAAGAACCTCCAGGGACCGTCTCTGGAAACACCATATATTTT
CDR3aa: CASSQEPPGTVSGNTIYF

d_gene: -
abundance: -
j_gene: TRBJ2-1
v_gene: TRBV4-3
CDR3nt: TGCGCCAGCAGCCAAGGCGAAACTAGATACAATGAGCAGTTCTTC
CDR3aa: CASSQGETRYNEQFF

d_gene: -
abundance: -
j_gene: TRBJ2-7
v_gene: TRBV28
CDR3nt: TGTGCCAGCAGTTTATGCGGGGGACTCGCGAGCTCCTACGAGCAGTACTTC
CDR3aa: CASSLCGGLASSYEQYF

d_gene: -
abundance: -
j_gene: TRBJ2-3
v_gene: TRBV10-3
CDR3nt: TGTGCCATCAGTGCGACTCGTGGAGATACGCAGTATTTT
CDR3aa: CAISATRGDTQYF

d_gene: -
abundance: few
j_gene: TRBJ1-4
v_gene: TRBV27
CDR3nt: TGTGCCAGCAGTACTCGAGGGCGAGGGGAAAAACTGTTTTTT
CDR3aa: CASSTRGRGEKLFF

d_gene: TRBD1
abundance: -
j_gene: TRBJ1-1
v_gene: TRBV4-3
CDR3nt: TGCGCCAGCAGCCAAACCGGGACAGGGGGAACTGAAGCTTTCTTT
CDR3aa: CASSQTGTGGTEAFF

d_gene: -
abundance: few
j_gene: TRBJ2-7
v_gene: TRBV15
CDR3nt: TGTGCCACCAGCAGCCGGCTAGTCGGATACGAGCAGTACTTC
CDR3aa: CATSSRLVGYEQYF

d_gene: -
abundance: -
j_gene: TRBJ1-1
v_gene: TRBV7-2
CDR3nt: TGTGCCAGCAGCTCTTGGACACGTGCGGACACTGAAGCTTTCTTT
CDR3aa: CASSSWTRADTEAFF

d_gene: -
abundance: few
j_gene: TRBJ1-1
v_gene: TRBV7-9
CDR3nt: TGTGCCAGCAGCCTGGGATGGGAAGCTTTCTTT
CDR3aa: CASSLGWEAFF

d_gene: -
abundance: -
j_gene: TRBJ2-7
v_gene: TRBV5-1
CDR3nt: TGCGCCAGCAGCTTGGGGTCAAACTCCTACGAGCAGTACTTC
CDR3aa: CASSLGSNSYEQYF

d_gene: -
abundance: few
j_gene: TRBJ1-5
v_gene: TRBV2
CDR3nt: TGTGCCAGCAGCGGGACTATAGGCCAGCCCCAGCATTTT
CDR3aa: CASSGTIGQPQHF

d_gene: -
abundance: few
j_gene: TRBJ1-5
v_gene: TRBV6-6
CDR3nt: TGTGCCAGCCAAGTATGGGGCAACGCCAATCAGCCCCAGCATTTT
CDR3aa: CASQVWGNANQPQHF